The clone carrying this TCR beta chain was counted ten times or more. Its target is not known. This entry belongs to a study of identical twins. In germline, CDR1 is SGHAT, CDR2 FQNNGV. The CDR3 spans 19 residues. V lost 1 base and J lost 0; bases outside the gene matches: 11. Study conclusions and caveats: Twins' surplus sharing was weaker for beta out-of-frame sequences. Memory repertoires lacked the insertion deficit that abundant cord blood beta clonotypes showed. A partial confounding effect on zero-insertion analyses could come from invariant MAIT and iNKT cells. Models underpredicted monozygotic twin sharing of out-of-frame TCR alpha.

Each CDR3 protein is one row after TCRdb ran MiXCR on the 5' RACE reads. In the table there are a few hundred thousand distinct CDR3 sequences, less than 20% of which are singletons. The genes are TRBV11-2 and TRBJ2-3, with TRBD1 matching over 9 bases. The TCR sequence derives from a man aged 50 to 60 in good health. The specimen was naive T cells sorted from blood. The CDR3 bases are TGTGCCAGCAGCTTAGGAGGGACAGGGAGTTTCCCTAGCACAGATACGCAGTATTTT. Translating it yields CASSLGGTGSFPSTDTQYF.